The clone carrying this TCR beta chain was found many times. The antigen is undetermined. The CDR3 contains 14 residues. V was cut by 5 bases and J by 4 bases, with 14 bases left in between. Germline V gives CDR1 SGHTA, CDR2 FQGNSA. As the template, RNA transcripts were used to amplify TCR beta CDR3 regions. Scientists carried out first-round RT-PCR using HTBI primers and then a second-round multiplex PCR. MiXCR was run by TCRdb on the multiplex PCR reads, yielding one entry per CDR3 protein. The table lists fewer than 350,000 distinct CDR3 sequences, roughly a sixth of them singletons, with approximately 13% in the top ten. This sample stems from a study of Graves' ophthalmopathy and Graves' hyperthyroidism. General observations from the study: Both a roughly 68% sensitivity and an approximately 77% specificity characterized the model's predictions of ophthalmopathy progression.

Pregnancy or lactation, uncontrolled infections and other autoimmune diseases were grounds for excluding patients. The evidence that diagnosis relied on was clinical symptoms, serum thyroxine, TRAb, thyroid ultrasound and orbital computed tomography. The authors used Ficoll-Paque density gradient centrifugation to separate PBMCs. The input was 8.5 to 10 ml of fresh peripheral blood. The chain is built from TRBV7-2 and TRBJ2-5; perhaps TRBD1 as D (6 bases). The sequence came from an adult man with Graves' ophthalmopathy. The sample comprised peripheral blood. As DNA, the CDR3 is TGTGCCAGCAGCCCCGCTCTGGGGGCAGAGACCCAGTACTTC. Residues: CASSPALGAETQYF.